This T cell receptor beta chain was obtained from a study of cytomegalovirus exposure and HLA in healthy donors. Study conclusions and caveats: At a 0.05 false discovery rate, a later analysis found 16,951 TCR beta sequences to be associated with HLA alleles. In a later analysis, TCR association rates varied by HLA locus: DRB1 most, HLA-C fewest. Previously analyzed data showed that most TCR beta V segments were productive at a frequency of about 90% or about 30%.

As to this clone: The antigen is unknown.

13 Jbeta primers and 60 Vbeta primers were used for the PCR. This table comes from immunoSEQ multiplex PCR, and its TCRdb copy is limited to in-frame clones, with some not included. The sample has roughly 150,000 clones; 70% to 90% are singletons. This CDR3 has 17 amino acids. Unmatched junction bases numbered 13, after V lost 7 bases and J lost 3 bases. CDR1 SGHRS and CDR2 YFSETQ come from the germline V gene. Sequenced input: PBMCs. This rearrangement joins TRBV5-1 to TRBJ1-4; 9 nucleotides agree with TRBD1. The clonotype was recovered from a woman under 30 in good health and CMV-seronegative. In DNA, the CDR3 is TGCGCCAGCCGCTCCCGGGGACAGGGAAGGGCTAATGAAAAACTGTTTTTT. This translates into CASRSRGQGRANEKLFF.